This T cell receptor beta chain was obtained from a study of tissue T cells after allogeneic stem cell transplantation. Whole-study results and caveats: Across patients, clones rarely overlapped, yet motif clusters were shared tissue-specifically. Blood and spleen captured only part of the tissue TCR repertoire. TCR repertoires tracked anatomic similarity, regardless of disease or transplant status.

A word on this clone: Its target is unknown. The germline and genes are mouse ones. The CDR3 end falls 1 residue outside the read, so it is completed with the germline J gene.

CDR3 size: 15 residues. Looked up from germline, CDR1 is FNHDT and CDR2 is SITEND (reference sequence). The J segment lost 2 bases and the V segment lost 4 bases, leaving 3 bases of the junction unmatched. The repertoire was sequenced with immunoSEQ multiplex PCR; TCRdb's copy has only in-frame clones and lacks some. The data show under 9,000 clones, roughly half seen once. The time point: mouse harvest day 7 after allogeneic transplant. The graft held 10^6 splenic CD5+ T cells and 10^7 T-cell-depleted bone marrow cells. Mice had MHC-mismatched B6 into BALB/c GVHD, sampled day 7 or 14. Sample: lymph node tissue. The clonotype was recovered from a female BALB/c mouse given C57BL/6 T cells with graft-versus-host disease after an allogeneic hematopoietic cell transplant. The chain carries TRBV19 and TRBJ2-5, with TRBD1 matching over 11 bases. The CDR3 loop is CASSPDRGRQDTQYF. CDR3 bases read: TGTGCCAGCAGTCCGGACAGGGGGCGCCAAGACACCCAGTAC.